The clone carrying this T cell receptor (beta chain) was seen a single time. The data derive from a study of blood T cell repertoires in COVID-19. Overall study: T cells, B-cell-depleted T cells, or PBMCs provided the cDNA or gDNA that served as material.

Study processing details: The authors estimated nucleated cell counts from reference gene primer amplification. TCRdb's copy holds only in-frame clones and misses some; the assay was immunoSEQ multiplex PCR. V and J calls plus clone size are reproduced from that table; the DNA served to infer D and trimming. The sample lists 150,000 to 200,000 clones, approximately 86% seen once, with around 8.2% in the top ten. The germline CDR1 and CDR2 sequences are SGHRS and YFSETQ. V was cut by 7 bases and J by 0 bases, with 16 bases left in between. The CDR3 totals 15 residues. The receptor was derived from a man between 60 and 70 years old with acute or convalescent COVID-19. Sequencing used peripheral blood. The chain has TRBV5-1 and TRBJ1-1; D might be TRBD1 (6 bases). CDR3 sequence: CASGGGQSMNTEAFF. Here the CDR3 DNA reads TGCGCCAGCGGCGGAGGACAGAGCATGAACACTGAAGCTTTCTTT. The full variable domain, with the rest looked up from reference TRBV5-1 and TRBJ1-1, is KAGVTQTPRYLIKTRGQQVTLSCSPISGHRSVSWYQQTPGQGLQFLFEYFSETQRNKGNFPGRFSGRQFSNSRSEMNVSTLELGDSALYLCASGGGQSMNTEAFFGQGTRLTVV.